These 4 T cell receptor beta chains share one sample of origin, sequenced in a study of blood T cell repertoires in COVID-19. TCRdb's copy holds only in-frame clones and misses some; the assay was immunoSEQ multiplex PCR. Here the sample spans roughly 130,000 clones, over 80% being singletons. Sequencing was carried out using peripheral blood. All receptors come from a man between 70 and 80 years old with acute or convalescent COVID-19.

V gene TRBV6-6 combines with J gene TRBJ2-4; weak D call: TRBD1 (6 bases). CDR3 size: 14 residues. V was trimmed by 5 bases and J by 6 bases, leaving 14 bases between them. The V gene's germline CDR1 is MNHNY and CDR2 SVGAGI (reference sequence). The CDR3 DNA follows: TGTGCCAGCAGTCTACAGACAGGAGCAAACATTCAGTACTTC. It encodes CASSLQTGANIQYF.

The V call is TRBV9, the J call TRBJ2-2; D perhaps matches TRBD1 (5 bases). Germline-derived CDR1 and CDR2 are SGDLS and YYNGEE. Between the trimmed V and J ends, which lost 4 bases and 2 bases, there was a span of 15 bases. The CDR3 consists of 16 residues. DNA for the CDR3: TGTGCCAGCAGCAGGATGGGGCGAATAAACACCGGGGAGCTGTTTTTT. It translates to CASSRMGRINTGELFF.

The chain couples TRBV18 to TRBJ2-3; 7 positions agree with TRBD2. Germline V gives CDR1 KGHSH, CDR2 LQKENI. CDR3 length: 14 amino acids. J gave up 4 bases and V 2 bases, and 3 bases lay outside the gene matches. DNA for the CDR3: TGTGCCAGCTCACCAGGACGGGGGGCAGATACGCAGTATTTT. Translating gives CASSPGRGADTQYF.

The rearrangement links TRBV7-9 to TRBJ1-3; 7 positions match TRBD1. The CDR3 is made up of 14 amino acids. Germline CDR1 SEHNR, CDR2 FQNEAQ (reference sequence). Trimming at V came to 4 bases and at J to 0 bases, leaving 0 bases not matched to a gene. The CDR3 loop reads CASSYRGSGNTIYF. DNA of the CDR3: TGTGCCAGCAGCTACAGGGGCTCTGGAAACACCATATATTTT.